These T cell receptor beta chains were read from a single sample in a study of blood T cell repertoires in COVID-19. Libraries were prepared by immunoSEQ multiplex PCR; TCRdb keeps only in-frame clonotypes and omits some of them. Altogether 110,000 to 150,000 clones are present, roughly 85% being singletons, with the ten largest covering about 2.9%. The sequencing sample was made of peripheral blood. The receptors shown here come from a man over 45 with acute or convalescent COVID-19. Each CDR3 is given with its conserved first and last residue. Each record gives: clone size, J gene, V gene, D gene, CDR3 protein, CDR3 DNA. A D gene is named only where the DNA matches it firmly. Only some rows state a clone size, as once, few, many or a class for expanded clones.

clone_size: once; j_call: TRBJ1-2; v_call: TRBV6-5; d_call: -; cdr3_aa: CARRQAPNYMETF; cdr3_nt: TGTGCCAGGCGACAGGCCCCCAACTATATGGAGACCTTC
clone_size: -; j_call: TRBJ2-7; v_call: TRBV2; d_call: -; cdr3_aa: CASRRQVNYEQYF; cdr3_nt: TGTGCCAGCAGGCGACAGGTGAATTACGAGCAGTACTTC
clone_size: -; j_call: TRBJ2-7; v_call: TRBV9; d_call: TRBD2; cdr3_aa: CASSTQPGLAEYEQYF; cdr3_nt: TGTGCCAGCAGCACCCAACCGGGACTAGCGGAATACGAGCAGTACTTC
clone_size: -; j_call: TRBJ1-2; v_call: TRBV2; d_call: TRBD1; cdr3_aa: CASNEGALGYTF; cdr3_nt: TGTGCCAGCAACGAGGGGGCTCTGGGCTACACCTTC
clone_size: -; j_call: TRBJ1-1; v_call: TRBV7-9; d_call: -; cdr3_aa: CASSLAFGGTEAFF; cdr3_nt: TGTGCCAGCAGCTTAGCGTTTGGAGGCACTGAAGCTTTCTTT
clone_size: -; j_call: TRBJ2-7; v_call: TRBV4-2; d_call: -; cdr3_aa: CASSQDGRGQYF; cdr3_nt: TGTGCCAGCAGCCAAGATGGGAGAGGTCAGTACTTC
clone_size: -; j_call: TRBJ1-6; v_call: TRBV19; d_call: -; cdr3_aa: CASSTTGLSSPLHF; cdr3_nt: TGTGCCAGTAGTACCACAGGGCTGAGTTCACCCCTCCACTTT
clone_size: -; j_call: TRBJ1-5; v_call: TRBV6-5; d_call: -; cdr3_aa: CASVVGSNQPQHF; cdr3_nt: TGTGCCAGCGTCGTCGGGAGCAATCAGCCCCAGCATTTT
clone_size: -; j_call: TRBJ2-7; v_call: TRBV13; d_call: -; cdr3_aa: CASSSGLSSYEQYF; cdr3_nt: TGTGCCAGCAGCTCCGGACTCAGCTCCTACGAGCAGTACTTC
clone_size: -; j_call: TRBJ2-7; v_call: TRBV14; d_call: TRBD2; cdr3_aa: CASSQAISGTEQYF; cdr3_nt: TGTGCCAGCAGCCAAGCCATTAGCGGGACGGAGCAGTACTTC
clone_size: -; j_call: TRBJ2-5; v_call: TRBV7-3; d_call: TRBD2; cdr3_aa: CASSPTAGGGETQYF; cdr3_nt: TGTGCCAGCAGCCCGACAGCGGGAGGGGGTGAGACCCAGTACTTC
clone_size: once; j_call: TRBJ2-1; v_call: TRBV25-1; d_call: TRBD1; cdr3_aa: CASSGRGWNEQFF; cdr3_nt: TGTGCCAGCAGTGGCAGGGGGTGGAATGAGCAGTTCTTC
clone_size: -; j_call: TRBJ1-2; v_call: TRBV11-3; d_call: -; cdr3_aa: CASTRRQAYQTFYGYTF; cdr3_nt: TGTGCCAGCACCCGCCGGCAGGCCTACCAAACTTTCTATGGCTACACCTTC
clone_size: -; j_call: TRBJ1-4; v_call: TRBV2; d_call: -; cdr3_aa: CASTRSSEKLFF; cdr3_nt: TGTGCCAGCACCCGGTCCTCAGAAAAACTGTTTTTT
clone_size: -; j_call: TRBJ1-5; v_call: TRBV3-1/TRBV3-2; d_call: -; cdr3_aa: CASSQGAQPQHF; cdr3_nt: TGTGCCAGCAGCCAGGGCGCTCAGCCCCAGCATTTT
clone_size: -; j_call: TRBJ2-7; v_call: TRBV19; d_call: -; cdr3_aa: CASSTLTGRSYEQYF; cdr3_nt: TGTGCCAGTAGTACCCTGACAGGGAGGTCCTACGAGCAGTACTTC
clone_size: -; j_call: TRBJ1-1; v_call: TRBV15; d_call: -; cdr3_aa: CATRNQGNTEAFF; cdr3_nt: TGTGCCACCAGGAATCAGGGTAACACTGAAGCTTTCTTT
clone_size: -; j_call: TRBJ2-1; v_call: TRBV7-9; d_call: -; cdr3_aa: CASSLAGDFWNNEQFF; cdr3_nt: TGTGCCAGCAGCTTAGCGGGTGACTTCTGGAACAATGAGCAGTTCTTC
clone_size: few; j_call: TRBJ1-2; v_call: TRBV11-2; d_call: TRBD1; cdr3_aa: CASSLGTGYGYTF; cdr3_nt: TGTGCCAGCAGCCTTGGGACAGGATATGGCTACACCTTC
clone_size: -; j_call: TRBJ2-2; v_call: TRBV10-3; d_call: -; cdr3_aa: CAISGGDTGELFF; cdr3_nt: TGTGCCATCAGTGGGGGGGACACCGGGGAGCTGTTTTTT
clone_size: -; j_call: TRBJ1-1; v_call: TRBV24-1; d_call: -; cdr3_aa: CATAGGGGTEAFF; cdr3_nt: TGTGCCACCGCAGGTGGGGGAGGCACTGAAGCTTTCTTT
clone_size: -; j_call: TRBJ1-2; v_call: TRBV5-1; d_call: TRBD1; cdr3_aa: CASSVQGYGYTF; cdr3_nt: TGCGCCAGCAGCGTACAGGGGTACGGCTACACCTTC
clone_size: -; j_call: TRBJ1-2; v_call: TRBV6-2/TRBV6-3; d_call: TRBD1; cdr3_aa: CASSPGNRPGGHGYTF; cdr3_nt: TGTGCCAGCAGCCCCGGGAATCGTCCAGGGGGACATGGCTACACCTTC
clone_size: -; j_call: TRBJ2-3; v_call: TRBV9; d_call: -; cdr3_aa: CASSVSGTSTDTQYF; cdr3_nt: TGTGCCAGCAGCGTATCGGGTACTAGCACAGATACGCAGTATTTT
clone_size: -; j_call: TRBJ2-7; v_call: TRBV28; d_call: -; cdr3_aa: CASSAQGYSSEQYF; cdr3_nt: TGTGCCAGCAGCGCACAGGGATACTCGAGCGAGCAGTACTTC
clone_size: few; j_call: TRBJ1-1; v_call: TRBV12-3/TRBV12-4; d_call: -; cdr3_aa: CASRFRQFEAFF; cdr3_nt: TGTGCCAGCAGGTTTCGACAGTTTGAAGCTTTCTTT
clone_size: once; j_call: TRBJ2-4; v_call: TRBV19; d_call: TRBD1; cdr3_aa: CASSPDRANIQYF; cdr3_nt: TGTGCCAGTAGTCCCGACAGGGCAAACATTCAGTACTTC
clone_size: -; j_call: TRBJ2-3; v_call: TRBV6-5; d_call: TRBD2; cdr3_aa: CASRELAASTDTQYF; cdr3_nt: TGTGCCAGCAGAGAGCTAGCGGCTAGCACAGATACGCAGTATTTT
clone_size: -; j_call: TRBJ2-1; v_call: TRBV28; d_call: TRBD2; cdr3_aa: CASSLPSGYNEQFF; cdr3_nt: TGTGCCAGCAGTTTACCTAGCGGATACAATGAGCAGTTCTTC
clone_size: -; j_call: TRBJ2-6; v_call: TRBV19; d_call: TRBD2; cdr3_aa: CASRGGGTAFSGANVLTF; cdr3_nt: TGTGCCAGTAGGGGGGGAGGGACGGCGTTCTCTGGGGCCAACGTCCTGACTTTC
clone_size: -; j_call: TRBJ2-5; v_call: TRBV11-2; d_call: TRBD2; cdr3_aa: CASSLGSSGRGETQYF; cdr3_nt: TGTGCCAGCAGTTTAGGGTCCAGCGGGAGGGGAGAGACCCAGTACTTC
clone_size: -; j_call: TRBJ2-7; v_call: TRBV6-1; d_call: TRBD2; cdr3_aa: CASSEAPPGSSGRAGYEQYF; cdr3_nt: TGTGCCAGCAGTGAAGCCCCCCCGGGGAGTAGCGGGAGGGCCGGTTACGAGCAGTACTTC
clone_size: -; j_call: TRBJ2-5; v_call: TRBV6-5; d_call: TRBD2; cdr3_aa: CASSYWASGGETQYF; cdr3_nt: TGTGCCAGCAGTTACTGGGCTAGCGGGGGAGAGACCCAGTACTTC
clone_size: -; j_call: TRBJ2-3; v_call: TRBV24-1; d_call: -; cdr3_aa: CATSETAGLRGDTQYF; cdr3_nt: TGTGCCACCAGTGAAACCGCGGGTTTGCGCGGAGATACGCAGTATTTT
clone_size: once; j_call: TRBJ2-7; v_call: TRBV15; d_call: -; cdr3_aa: CATSRSQGYEQYF; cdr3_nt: TGTGCCACCAGCAGATCGCAGGGTTACGAGCAGTACTTC
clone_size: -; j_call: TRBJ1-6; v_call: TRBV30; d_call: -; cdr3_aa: CAWGDRQRNSPLHF; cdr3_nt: TGTGCCTGGGGGGATCGACAGAGGAATTCACCCCTCCACTTT
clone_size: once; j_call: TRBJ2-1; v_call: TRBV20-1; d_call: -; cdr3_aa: CSASGTLGGRNEQFF; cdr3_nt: TGCAGTGCTAGTGGGACTCTCGGGGGGCGTAATGAGCAGTTCTTC
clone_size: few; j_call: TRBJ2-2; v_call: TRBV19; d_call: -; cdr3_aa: CASSLNTGELFF; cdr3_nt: TGTGCCAGTAGTCTCAACACCGGGGAGCTGTTTTTT
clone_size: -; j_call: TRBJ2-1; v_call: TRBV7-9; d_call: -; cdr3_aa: CASSPDRGSYNEQFF; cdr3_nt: TGTGCCAGCAGCCCCGACAGAGGCTCCTACAATGAGCAGTTCTTC
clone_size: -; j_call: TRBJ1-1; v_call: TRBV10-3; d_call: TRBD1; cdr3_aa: CAIRTGRSTEAFF; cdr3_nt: TGTGCCATTCGGACAGGGAGGAGCACTGAAGCTTTCTTT
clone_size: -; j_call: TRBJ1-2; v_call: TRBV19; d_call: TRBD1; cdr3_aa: CASSMDRDYGYTF; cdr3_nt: TGTGCCAGTAGTATGGACAGGGACTATGGCTACACCTTC
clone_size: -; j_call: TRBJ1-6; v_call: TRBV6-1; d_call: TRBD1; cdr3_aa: CASSELDRGNSPLHF; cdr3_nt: TGTGCCAGCAGTGAACTGGACAGGGGTAATTCACCCCTCCACTTT
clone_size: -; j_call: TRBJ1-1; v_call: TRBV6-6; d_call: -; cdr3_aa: CASTTGAGEFFTEAFF; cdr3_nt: TGTGCCAGCACCACCGGGGCAGGGGAATTTTTTACTGAAGCTTTCTTT
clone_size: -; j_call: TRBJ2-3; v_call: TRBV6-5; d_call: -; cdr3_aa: CASTTDLGGLQYF; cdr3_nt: TGTGCCAGCACCACCGATCTAGGAGGACTGCAGTATTTT
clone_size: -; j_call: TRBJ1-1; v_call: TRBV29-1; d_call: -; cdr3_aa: CSGWGDQTEAFF; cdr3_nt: TGCAGCGGTTGGGGGGATCAAACTGAAGCTTTCTTT
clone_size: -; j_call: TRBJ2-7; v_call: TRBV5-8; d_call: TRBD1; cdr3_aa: CASSWGQGYEQYF; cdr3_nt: TGTGCCAGCAGCTGGGGACAGGGCTACGAGCAGTACTTC